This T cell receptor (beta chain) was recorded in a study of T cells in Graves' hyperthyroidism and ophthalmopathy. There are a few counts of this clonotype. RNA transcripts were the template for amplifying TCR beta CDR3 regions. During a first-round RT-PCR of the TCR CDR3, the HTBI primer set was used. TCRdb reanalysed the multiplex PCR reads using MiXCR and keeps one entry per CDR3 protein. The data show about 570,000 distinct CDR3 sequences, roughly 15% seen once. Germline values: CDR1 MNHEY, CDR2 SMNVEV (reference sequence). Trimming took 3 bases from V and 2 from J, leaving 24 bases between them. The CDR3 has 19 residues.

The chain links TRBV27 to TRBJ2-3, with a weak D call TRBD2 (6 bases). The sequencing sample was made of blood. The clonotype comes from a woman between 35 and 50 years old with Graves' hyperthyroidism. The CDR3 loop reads CASSLFWRGRGLDTDTQYF. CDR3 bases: TGTGCCAGCAGTTTGTTTTGGAGGGGTCGTGGTCTCGACACAGATACGCAGTATTTT.